This T cell receptor (beta chain) is from a study of T cell changes during pregnancy in multiple sclerosis. The CDR3 runs to 14 residues. Trimming took off 5 bases at V and 1 base at J, with 10 bases between the two ends. Germline lookup yields CDR1 SNHLY and CDR2 FYNNEI. The assay was immunoSEQ multiplex PCR, and TCRdb's table has in-frame clones only and misses some. The sample has tens of thousands of clones; about nine tenths are singletons. This specimen was CD4+ T cells from peripheral blood mononuclear cells, taken before pregnancy. This receptor was taken from a female donor with multiple sclerosis, enrolled in a pregnancy study. The chain couples TRBV2 to TRBJ2-3; weak D call: TRBD2 (6 bases). The CDR3 sequence is CASSQTSGTDTQYF. CDR3 DNA sequence: TGTGCCAGCAGTCAGACTAGTGGCACAGATACGCAGTATTTT.